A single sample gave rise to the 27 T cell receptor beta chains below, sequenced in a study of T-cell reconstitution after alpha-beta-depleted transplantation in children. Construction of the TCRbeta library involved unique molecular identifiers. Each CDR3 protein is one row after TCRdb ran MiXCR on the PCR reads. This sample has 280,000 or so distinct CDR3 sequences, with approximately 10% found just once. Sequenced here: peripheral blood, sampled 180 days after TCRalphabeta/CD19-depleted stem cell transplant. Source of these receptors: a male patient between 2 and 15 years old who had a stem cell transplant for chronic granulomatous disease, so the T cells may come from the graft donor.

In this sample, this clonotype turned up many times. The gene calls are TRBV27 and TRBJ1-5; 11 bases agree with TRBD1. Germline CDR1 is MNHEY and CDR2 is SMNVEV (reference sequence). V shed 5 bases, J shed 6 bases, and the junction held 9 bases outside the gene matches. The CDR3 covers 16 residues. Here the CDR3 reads CASSTLGQGAVQPQHF. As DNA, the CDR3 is TGTGCCAGCAGTACCCTCGGACAGGGGGCTGTTCAGCCCCAGCATTTT.

The CDR3 loop is CATRAGGSYNEQFF. CDR3 DNA sequence: TGTGCCACCAGGGCCGGGGGATCCTACAATGAGCAGTTCTTC. The chain employs TRBV15 and TRBJ2-1, with D maybe TRBD2 (6 bases). This CDR3 has 14 residues. CDR1 and CDR2 from the germline V gene are LNHNV and YYDKDF (reference sequence). V shed 6 bases and J shed 1 base, with 10 bases lying between them.

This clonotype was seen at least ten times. This chain's CDR3 is CSARGQSDEQYF. CDR3 in DNA: TGCAGTGCTAGGGGGCAGAGCGACGAGCAGTACTTC. The rearrangement links TRBV20-1 to TRBJ2-7; possibly TRBD1 for D (5 bases). Looked up from germline, CDR1 is DFQATT and CDR2 is SNEGSKA (reference sequence). Trimming shortened V by 3 bases and J by 5 bases, and 11 bases separated the two germline ends. The CDR3 extends over 12 amino acids.

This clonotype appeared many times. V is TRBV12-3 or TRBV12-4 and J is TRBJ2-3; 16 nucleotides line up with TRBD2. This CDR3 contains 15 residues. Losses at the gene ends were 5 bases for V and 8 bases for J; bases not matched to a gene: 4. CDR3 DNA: TGTGCCAGCAGTCCGGGACTAGCGGGAGGGCTTACGCAGTATTTT. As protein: CASSPGLAGGLTQYF.

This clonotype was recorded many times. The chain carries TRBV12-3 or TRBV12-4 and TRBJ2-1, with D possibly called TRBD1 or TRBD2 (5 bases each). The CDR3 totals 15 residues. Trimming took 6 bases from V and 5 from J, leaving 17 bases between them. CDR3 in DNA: TGTGCCAGCAGGGCCGGGACCAATAACCACAATGAGCAGTTCTTC. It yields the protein CASRAGTNNHNEQFF.

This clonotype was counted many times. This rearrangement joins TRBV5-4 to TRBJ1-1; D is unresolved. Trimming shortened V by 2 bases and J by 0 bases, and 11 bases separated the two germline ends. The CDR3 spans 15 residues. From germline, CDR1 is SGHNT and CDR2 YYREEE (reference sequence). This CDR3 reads CASSFVGKMNTEAFF. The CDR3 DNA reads TGTGCCAGCAGCTTCGTTGGCAAGATGAACACTGAAGCTTTCTTT.

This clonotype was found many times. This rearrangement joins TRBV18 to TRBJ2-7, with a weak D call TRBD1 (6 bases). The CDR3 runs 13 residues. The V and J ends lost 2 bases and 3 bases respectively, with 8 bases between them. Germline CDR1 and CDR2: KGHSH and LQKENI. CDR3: CASSPMTGYEQYF. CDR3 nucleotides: TGTGCCAGCTCACCAATGACAGGCTACGAGCAGTACTTC.

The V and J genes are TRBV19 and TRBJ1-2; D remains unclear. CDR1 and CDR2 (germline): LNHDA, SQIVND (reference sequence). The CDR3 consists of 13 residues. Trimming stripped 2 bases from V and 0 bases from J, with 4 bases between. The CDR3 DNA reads TGTGCCAGTAGTATACGATCTAACTATGGCTACACCTTC. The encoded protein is CASSIRSNYGYTF.

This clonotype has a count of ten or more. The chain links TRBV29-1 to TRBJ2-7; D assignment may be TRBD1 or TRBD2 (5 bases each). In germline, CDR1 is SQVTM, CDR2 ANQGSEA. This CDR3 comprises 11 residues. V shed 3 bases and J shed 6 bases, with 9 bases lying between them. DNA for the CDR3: TGCAGCGTTGATAGTGGGACCGAGCAGTACTTC. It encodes CSVDSGTEQYF.

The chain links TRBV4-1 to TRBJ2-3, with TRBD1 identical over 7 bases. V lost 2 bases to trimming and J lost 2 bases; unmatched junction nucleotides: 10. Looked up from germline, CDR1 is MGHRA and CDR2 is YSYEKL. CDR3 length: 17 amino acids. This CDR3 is CASSQPGTASVTDTQYF. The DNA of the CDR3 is TGCGCCAGCAGCCAACCCGGGACAGCAAGTGTCACAGATACGCAGTATTTT.

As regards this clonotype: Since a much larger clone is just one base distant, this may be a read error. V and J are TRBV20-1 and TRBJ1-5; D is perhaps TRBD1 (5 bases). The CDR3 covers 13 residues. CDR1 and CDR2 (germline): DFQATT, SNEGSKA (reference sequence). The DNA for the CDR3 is TGCAGAGCTAGTAACGGGGGGAGCCAGCCCCAGCATTTT. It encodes CRASNGGSQPQHF.

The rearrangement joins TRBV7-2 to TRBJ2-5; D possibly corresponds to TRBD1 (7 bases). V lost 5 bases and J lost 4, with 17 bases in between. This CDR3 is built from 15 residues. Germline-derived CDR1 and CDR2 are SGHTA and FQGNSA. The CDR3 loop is CASSQTGRKGETQYF. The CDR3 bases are TGTGCCAGCAGCCAGACAGGGAGGAAAGGAGAGACCCAGTACTTC. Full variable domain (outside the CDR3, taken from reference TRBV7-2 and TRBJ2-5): GAGVSQSPSNKVTEKGKDVELRCDPISGHTALYWYRQSLGQGLEFLIYFQGNSAPDKSGLPSDRFSAERTGGSVSTLTIQRTQQEDSAVYLCASSQTGRKGETQYFGPGTRLLVL.

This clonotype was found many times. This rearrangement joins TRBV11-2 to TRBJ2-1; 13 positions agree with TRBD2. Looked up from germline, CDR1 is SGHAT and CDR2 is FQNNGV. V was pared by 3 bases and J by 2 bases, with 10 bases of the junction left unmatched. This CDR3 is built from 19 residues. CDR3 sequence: CASSFLGLAGEPTYNEQFF. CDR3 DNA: TGTGCCAGCAGCTTCCTTGGACTAGCGGGAGAACCCACCTACAATGAGCAGTTCTTC.

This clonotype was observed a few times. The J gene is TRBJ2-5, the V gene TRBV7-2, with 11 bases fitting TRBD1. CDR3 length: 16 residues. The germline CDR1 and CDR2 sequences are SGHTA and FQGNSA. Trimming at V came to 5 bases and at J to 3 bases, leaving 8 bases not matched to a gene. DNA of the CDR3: TGTGCCAGCAGCCCCGGACAGGGGGCAGGGGAAGAGACCCAGTACTTC. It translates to CASSPGQGAGEETQYF.

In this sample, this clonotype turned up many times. This CDR3 is CATSREGTSGRGEQYF. The CDR3 region has the DNA TGTGCCACCAGCAGAGAAGGGACTAGCGGGAGGGGCGAGCAGTACTTC. The rearrangement joins TRBV15 to TRBJ2-7; TRBD2 matches at 16 bases. The ends lost 0 bases at V and 6 bases at J; junction bases unmatched: 2. CDR1 and CDR2 from the germline V gene are LNHNV and YYDKDF (reference sequence). The CDR3 sequence is 16 residues long.

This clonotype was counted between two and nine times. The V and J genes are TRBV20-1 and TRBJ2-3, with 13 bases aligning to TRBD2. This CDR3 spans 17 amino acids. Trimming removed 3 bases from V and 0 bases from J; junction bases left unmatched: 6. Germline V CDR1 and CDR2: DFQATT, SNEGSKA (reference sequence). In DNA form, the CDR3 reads TGCAGTGCTAGCAAAGGACTAGCGGGGGCCAGCACAGATACGCAGTATTTT. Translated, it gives CSASKGLAGASTDTQYF.

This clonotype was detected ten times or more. This CDR3 is CASSLPSGSFTGELFF. CDR3 coding DNA: TGTGCCAGCAGCTTACCTAGCGGGAGTTTCACCGGGGAGCTGTTTTTT. The genes are TRBV5-5 and TRBJ2-2, with TRBD2 identical over 10 bases. Germline values: CDR1 SGHKS, CDR2 YYEKEE (reference sequence). The junction had 5 bases not matched to a gene; V was cut back by 2 bases and J by 4 bases. The CDR3 consists of 16 residues.

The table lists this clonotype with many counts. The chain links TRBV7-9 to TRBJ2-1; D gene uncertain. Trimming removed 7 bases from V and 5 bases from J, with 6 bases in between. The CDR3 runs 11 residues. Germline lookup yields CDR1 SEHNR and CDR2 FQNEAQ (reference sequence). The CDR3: CASTHDNEQFF. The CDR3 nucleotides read TGTGCCAGCACACATGACAATGAGCAGTTCTTC.

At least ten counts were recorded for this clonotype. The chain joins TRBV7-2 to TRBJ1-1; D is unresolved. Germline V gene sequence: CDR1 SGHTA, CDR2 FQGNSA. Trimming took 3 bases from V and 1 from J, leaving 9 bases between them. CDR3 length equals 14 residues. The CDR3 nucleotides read TGTGCCAGCAGCTTGGAGCCGTCGAACACTGAAGCTTTCTTT. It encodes CASSLEPSNTEAFF.

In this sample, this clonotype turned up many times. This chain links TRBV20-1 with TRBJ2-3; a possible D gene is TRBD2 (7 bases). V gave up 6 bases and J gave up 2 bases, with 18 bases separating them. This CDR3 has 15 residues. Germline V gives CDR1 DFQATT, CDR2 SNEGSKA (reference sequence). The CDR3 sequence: CSASRTAGNTDTQYF. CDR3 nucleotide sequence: TGCAGTGCCTCCCGGACAGCGGGAAACACAGATACGCAGTATTTT.

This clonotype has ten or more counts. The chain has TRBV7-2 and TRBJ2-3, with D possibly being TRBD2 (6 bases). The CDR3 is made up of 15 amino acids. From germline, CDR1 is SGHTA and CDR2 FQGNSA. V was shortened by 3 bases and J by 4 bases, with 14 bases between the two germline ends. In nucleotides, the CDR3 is TGTGCCAGCAGCTTGGTAGCGGCAGCCGCAGATACGCAGTATTTT. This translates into CASSLVAAAADTQYF. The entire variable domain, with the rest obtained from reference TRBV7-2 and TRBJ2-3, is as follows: GAGVSQSPSNKVTEKGKDVELRCDPISGHTALYWYRQSLGQGLEFLIYFQGNSAPDKSGLPSDRFSAERTGGSVSTLTIQRTQQEDSAVYLCASSLVAAAADTQYFGPGTRLTVL.

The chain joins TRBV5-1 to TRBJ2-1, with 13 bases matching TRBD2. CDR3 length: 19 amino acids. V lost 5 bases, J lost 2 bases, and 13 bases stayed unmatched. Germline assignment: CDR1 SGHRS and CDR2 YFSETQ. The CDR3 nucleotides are TGCGCCAGCAGACGGGGGGGGACTAGCGGGACCCAGCCCTACAATGAGCAGTTCTTC. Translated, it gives CASRRGGTSGTQPYNEQFF.

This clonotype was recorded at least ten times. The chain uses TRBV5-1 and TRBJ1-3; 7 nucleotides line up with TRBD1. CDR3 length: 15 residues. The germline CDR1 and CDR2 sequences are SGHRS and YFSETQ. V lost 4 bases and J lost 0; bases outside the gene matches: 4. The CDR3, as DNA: TGCGCCAGCAGCCTGGGGACAGACTCTGGAAACACCATATATTTT. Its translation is CASSLGTDSGNTIYF.

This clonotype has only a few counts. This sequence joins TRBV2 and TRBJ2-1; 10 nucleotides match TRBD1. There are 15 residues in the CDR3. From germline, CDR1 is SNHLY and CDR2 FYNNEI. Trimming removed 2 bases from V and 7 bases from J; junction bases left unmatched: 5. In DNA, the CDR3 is TGTGCCAGCAGTGAACGGGACAGGGGTTCGAATGAGCAGTTCTTC. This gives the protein CASSERDRGSNEQFF.

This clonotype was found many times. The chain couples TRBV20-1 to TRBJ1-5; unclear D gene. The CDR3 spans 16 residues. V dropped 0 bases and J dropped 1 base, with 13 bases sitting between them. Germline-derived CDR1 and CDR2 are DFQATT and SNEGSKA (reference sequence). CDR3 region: CSAREFIEPSNQPQHF. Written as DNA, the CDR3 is TGCAGTGCTAGAGAGTTCATAGAACCAAGCAATCAGCCCCAGCATTTT.

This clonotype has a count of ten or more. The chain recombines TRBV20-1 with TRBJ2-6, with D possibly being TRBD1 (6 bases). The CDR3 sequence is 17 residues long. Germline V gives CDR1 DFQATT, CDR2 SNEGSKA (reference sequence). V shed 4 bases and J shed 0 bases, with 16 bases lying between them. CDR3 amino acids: CSATRQDIHSGANVLTF. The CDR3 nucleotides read TGCAGTGCTACCAGACAGGACATCCACTCTGGGGCCAACGTCCTGACTTTC.

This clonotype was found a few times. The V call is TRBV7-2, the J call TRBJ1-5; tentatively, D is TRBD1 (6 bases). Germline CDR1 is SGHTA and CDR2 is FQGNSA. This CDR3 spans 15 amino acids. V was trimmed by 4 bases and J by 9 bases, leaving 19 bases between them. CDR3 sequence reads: CASSSIDRDKRPQHF. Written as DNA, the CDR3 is TGTGCCAGCAGCTCCATCGATCGGGACAAGAGGCCCCAGCATTTT.